A single sample is the source of the 3 T cell receptor beta chains below, sequenced in a study of blood T cell repertoires in COVID-19. Here immunoSEQ multiplex PCR was the method, and the copy in TCRdb shows in-frame clones only, minus some. The sample lists under 250,000 clones, approximately 85% occurring once. Sequenced input: peripheral blood. These receptors all stem from a woman aged 70-85 years with COVID-19, enrolled during active disease.

Remarks on this clone: This may be a read error, as it is one base from a much larger clone. V is TRBV7-9 and J is TRBJ1-1; TRBD1 is a possible D gene (5 bases). V lost 1 base, J lost 3 bases, and 6 bases lay in between. The CDR3 has 13 residues. The germline V gene encodes CDR1 SEHNR and CDR2 FQNEAQ (reference sequence). The CDR3 region is CASSLVRDTEAFF. The DNA of the CDR3 is TGTGCCAGCAGCTTAGTCAGGGACACTGAAGCTTTCTTT.

The rearrangement uses TRBV25-1 and TRBJ2-7; TRBD2 matches at 8 bases. The ends lost 4 bases at V and 6 bases at J; junction bases unmatched: 5. Germline CDR1 reads MGHDK; CDR2 reads SYGVNS. CDR3 length: 13 residues. This CDR3 reads CASSVREVSEQYF. The CDR3 nucleotides are TGTGCCAGCAGTGTGCGGGAGGTTTCCGAGCAGTACTTC.

The chain carries TRBV25-1 and TRBJ1-1, with D perhaps matching TRBD1 (5 bases). In germline, CDR1 is MGHDK, CDR2 SYGVNS. The CDR3 sequence is 12 residues long. Trimming took off 8 bases at V and 3 bases at J, with 10 bases between the two ends. CDR3 bases: TGTGCCAGCCAGGGAACTTACACTGAAGCTTTCTTT. This encodes CASQGTYTEAFF.